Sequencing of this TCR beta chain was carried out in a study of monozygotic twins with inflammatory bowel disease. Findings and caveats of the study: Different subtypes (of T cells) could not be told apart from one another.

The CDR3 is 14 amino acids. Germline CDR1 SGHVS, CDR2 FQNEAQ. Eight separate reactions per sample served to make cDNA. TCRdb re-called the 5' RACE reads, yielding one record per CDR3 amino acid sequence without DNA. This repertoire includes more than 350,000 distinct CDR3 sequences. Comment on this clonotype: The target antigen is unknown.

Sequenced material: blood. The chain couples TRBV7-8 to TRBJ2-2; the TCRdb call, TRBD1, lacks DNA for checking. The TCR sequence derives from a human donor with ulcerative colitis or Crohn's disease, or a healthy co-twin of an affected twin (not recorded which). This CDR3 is CASSFTGATGELFF.